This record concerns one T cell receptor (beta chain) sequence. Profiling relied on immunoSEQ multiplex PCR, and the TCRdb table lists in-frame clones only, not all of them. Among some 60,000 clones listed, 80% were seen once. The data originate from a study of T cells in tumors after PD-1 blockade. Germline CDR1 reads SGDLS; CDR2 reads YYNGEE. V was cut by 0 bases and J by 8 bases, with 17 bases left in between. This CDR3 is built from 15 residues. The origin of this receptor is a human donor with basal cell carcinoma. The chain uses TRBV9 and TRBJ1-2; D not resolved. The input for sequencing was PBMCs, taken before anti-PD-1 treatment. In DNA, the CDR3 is TGTGCCAGCAGCGTAGTCGGGCAGGCGGGGAGCGGCTACACCTTC. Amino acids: CASSVVGQAGSGYTF.